This T cell receptor (beta chain) was documented in a study of blood T cell repertoires in COVID-19. Sequencing used immunoSEQ multiplex PCR; TCRdb keeps in-frame clones, though not all of them. The table includes about 50,000 clones, about nine tenths detected once. Germline V gene lookup returns CDR1 LGHDT and CDR2 YNNKEL (reference sequence). This CDR3 region has 14 residues. V lost 7 bases to trimming and J lost 5 bases; unmatched junction nucleotides: 8. Sequencing was done on a sample of peripheral blood. The TCR was taken from an elderly man with active or convalescent COVID-19. The rearrangement links TRBV3-1 (or the pseudogene TRBV3-2) to TRBJ2-5; TRBD1 matches 9 bases. The CDR3 region is CASMLQGAGETQYF. The CDR3 DNA follows: TGTGCCAGCATGCTACAGGGGGCAGGGGAGACCCAGTACTTC.